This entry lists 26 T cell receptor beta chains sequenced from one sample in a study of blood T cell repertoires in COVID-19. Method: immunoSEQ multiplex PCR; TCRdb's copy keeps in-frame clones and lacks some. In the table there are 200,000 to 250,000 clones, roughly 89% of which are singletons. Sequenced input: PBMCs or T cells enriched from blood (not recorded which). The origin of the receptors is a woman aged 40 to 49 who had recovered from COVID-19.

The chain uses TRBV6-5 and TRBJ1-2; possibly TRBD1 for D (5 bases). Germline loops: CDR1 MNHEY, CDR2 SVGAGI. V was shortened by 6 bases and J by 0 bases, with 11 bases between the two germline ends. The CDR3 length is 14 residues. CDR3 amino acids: CASSAGWANYGYTF. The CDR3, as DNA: TGTGCCAGCAGCGCAGGGTGGGCTAACTATGGCTACACCTTC.

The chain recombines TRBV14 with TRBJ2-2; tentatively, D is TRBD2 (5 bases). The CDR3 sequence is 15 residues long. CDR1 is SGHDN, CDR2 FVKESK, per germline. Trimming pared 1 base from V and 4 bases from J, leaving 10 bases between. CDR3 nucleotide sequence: TGTGCCAGCAGCCAAGCTCTCGGGGTCACCGGGGAGCTGTTTTTT. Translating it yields CASSQALGVTGELFF.

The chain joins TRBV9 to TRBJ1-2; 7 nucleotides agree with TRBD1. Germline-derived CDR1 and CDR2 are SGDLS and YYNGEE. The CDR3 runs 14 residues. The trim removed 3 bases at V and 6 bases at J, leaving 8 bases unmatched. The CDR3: CASSGRQGSDGYTF. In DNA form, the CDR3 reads TGTGCCAGCAGCGGCAGACAGGGTTCAGATGGCTACACCTTC.

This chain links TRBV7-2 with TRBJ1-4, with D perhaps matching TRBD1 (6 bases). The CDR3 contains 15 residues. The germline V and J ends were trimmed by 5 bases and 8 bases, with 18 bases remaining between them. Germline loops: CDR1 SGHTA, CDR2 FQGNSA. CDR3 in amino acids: CASSATGGATEKLFF. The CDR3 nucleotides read TGTGCCAGCAGCGCCACGGGGGGGGCAACAGAAAAACTGTTTTTT.

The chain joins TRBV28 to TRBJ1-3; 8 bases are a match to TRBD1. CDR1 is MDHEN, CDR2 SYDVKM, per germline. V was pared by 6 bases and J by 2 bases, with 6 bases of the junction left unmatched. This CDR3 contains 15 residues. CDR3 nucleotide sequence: TGTGCCAGCAGAGGACAGGGTGTAGCTGGAAACACCATATATTTT. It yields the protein CASRGQGVAGNTIYF.

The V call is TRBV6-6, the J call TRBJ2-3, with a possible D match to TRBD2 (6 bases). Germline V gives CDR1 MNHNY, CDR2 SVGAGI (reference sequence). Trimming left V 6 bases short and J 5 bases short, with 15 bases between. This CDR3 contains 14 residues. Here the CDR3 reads CASSQGLVIDTQYF. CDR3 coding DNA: TGTGCCAGCAGCCAGGGACTTGTGATAGATACGCAGTATTTT.

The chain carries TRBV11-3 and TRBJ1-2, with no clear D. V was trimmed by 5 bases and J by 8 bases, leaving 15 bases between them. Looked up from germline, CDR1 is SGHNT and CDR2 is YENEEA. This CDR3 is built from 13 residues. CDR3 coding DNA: TGTGCCAGCAGCCCCGGGAAAATCGGAGGCTACACCTTC. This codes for CASSPGKIGGYTF. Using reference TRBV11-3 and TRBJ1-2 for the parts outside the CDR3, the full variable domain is EAGVVQSPRYKIIEKKQPVAFWCNPISGHNTLYWYLQNLGQGPELLIRYENEEAVDDSQLPKDRFSAERLKGVDSTLKIQPAELGDSAVYLCASSPGKIGGYTFGSGTRLTVV.

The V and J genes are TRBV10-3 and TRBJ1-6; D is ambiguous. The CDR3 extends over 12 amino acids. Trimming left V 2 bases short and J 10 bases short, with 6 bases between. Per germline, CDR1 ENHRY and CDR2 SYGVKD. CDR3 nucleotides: TGTGCCATCAGTGAGCCCTACTCACCCCTCCACTTT. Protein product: CAISEPYSPLHF.

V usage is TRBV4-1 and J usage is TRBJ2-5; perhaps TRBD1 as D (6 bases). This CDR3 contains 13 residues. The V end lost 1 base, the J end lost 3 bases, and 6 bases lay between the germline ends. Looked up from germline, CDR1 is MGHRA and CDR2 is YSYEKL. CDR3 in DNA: TGCGCCAGCAGCCAAGGACAGGAAGAGACCCAGTACTTC. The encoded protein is CASSQGQEETQYF.

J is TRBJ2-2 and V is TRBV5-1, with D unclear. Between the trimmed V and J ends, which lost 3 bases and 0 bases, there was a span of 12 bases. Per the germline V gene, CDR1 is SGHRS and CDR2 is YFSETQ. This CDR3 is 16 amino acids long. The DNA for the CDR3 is TGCGCCAGCAGCTCTGGCCGCAGCGCGAACACCGGGGAGCTGTTTTTT. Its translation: CASSSGRSANTGELFF.

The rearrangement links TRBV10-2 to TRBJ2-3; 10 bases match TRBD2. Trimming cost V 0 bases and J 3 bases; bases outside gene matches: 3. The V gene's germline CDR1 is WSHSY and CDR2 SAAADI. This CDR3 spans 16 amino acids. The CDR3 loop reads CASSESTSGRTDTQYF. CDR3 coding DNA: TGCGCCAGCAGTGAGTCGACTAGCGGGCGGACAGATACGCAGTATTTT.

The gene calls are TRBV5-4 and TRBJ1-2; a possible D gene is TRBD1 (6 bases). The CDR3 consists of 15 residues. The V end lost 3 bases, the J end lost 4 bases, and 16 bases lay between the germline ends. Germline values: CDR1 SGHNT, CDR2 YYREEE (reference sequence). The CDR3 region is CASSSRQGQFYGYTF. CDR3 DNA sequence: TGTGCCAGCAGCTCCCGACAAGGACAGTTCTATGGCTACACCTTC.

CDR3 DNA: TGTGCCACCCGGCAGGGGAGAGGGGATCTTAGCAATCAGCCCCAGCATTTT. Its translation is CATRQGRGDLSNQPQHF. The chain is built from TRBV15 and TRBJ1-5; possible D gene TRBD1, 6 bases. The V and J ends lost 8 bases and 0 bases respectively, with 20 bases between them. Germline CDR1 is LNHNV and CDR2 is YYDKDF (reference sequence). The CDR3 totals 17 residues.

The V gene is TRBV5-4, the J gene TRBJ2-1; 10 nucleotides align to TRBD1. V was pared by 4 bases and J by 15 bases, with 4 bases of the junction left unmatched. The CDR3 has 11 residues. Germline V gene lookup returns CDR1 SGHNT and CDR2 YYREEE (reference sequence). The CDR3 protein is CASSQGQGRFF. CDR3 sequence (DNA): TGTGCCAGCAGCCAGGGACAGGGGAGGTTCTTC.

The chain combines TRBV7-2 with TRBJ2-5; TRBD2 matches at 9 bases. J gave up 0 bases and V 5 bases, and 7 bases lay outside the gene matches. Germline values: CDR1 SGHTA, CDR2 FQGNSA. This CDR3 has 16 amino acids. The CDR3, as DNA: TGTGCCAGCAGCCCCCAAAGCGGGGGGTACCAAGAGACCCAGTACTTC. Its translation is CASSPQSGGYQETQYF.

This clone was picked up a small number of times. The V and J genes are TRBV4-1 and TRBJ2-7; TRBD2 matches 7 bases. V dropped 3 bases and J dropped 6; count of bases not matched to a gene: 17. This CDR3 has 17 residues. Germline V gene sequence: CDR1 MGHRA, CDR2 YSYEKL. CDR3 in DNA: TGCGCCAGCAGCCACCCCCGGGAGCGGCCGACTAGCTCCGAGCAGTACTTC. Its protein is CASSHPRERPTSSEQYF.

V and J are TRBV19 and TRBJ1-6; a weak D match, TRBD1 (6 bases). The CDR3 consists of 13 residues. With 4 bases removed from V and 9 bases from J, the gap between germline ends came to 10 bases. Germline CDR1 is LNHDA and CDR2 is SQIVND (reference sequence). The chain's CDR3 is CASSTGAFSPLHF. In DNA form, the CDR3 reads TGTGCCAGTAGTACAGGGGCGTTTTCACCCCTCCACTTT.

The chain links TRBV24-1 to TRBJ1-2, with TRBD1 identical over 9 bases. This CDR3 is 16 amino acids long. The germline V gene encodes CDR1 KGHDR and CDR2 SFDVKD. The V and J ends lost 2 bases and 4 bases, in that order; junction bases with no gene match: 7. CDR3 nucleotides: TGTGCCACCAGTGATTCGCGGACAGGGGAGGCCTATGGCTACACCTTC. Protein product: CATSDSRTGEAYGYTF.

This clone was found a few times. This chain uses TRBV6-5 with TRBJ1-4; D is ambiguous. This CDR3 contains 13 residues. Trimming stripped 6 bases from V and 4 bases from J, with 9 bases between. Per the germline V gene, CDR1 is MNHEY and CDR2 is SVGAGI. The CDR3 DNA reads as TGTGCCAGCAGAAACCGGGATAATGAAAAACTGTTTTTT. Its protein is CASRNRDNEKLFF.

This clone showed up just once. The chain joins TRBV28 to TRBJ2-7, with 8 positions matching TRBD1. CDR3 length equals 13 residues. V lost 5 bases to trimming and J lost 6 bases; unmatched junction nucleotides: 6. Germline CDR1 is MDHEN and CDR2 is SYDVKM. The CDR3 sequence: CASSPQDRAEQYF. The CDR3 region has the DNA TGTGCCAGCAGTCCCCAGGACAGGGCCGAGCAGTACTTC.

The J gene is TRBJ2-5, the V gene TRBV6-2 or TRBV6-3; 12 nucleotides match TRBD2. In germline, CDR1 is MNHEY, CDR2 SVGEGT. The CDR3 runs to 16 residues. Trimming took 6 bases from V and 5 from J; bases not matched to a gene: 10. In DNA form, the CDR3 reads TGTGCCAGCAGACCTGGGACTAGCGGGCAGTATGAGACCCAGTACTTC. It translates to CASRPGTSGQYETQYF.

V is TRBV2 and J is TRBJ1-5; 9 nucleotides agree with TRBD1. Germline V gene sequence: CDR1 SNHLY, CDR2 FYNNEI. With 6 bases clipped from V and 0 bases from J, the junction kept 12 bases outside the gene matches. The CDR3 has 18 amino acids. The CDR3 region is CASRSPGQGLNSNQPQHF. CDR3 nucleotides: TGTGCCAGCAGATCCCCCGGACAGGGGCTTAATAGCAATCAGCCCCAGCATTTT.

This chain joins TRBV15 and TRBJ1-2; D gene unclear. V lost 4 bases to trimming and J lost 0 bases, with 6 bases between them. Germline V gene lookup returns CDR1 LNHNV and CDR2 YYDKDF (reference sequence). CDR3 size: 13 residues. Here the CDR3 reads CATSTGSNYGYTF. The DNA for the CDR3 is TGTGCCACCAGCACGGGATCTAACTATGGCTACACCTTC.

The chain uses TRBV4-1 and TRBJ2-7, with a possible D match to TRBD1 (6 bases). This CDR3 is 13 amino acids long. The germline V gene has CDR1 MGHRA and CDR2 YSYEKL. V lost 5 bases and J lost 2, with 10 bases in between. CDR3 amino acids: CASSLDSTYEQYV. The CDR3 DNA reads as TGCGCCAGCAGCTTGGACAGTACCTACGAGCAGTACGTC.

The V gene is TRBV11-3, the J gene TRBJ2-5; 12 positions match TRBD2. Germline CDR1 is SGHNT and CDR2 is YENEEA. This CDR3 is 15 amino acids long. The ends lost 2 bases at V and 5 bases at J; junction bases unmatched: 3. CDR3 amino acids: CASSLRLAGVETQYF. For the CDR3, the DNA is TGTGCCAGCAGCTTAAGACTAGCGGGAGTCGAGACCCAGTACTTC.

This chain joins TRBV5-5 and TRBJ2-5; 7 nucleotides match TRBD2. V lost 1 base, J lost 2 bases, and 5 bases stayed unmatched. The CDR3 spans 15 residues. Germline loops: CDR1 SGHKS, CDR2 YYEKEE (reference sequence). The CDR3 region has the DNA TGTGCCAGCAGCTTGACGCTAGCGGTACAAGAGACCCAGTACTTC. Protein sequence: CASSLTLAVQETQYF.